This record looks at one T cell receptor (beta chain) sequence and its context. V was pared by 0 bases and J by 6 bases, with 5 bases of the junction left unmatched. Germline values: CDR1 KGHSH, CDR2 LQKENI. This CDR3 region has 16 residues. In the source study's methods: Amplified reference gene primers provided the basis for estimating nucleated cell counts. Sequenced by immunoSEQ multiplex PCR; TCRdb stores in-frame clones only, minus some. V and J calls and clone size come straight from that table; D and trimming were deduced from the DNA. Of approximately 110,000 clones in the sample, 65% to 75% were seen once. These data are taken from a study of blood T cell repertoires in COVID-19. Study-level background: Samples came from the United States, Italy and Spain, spanning acute and convalescent COVID-19. PBMCs, B-cell-depleted T cells, or T cells provided the cDNA or gDNA that made up the material.

Specimen: peripheral blood. This clonotype was sampled from an elderly man with acute or convalescent COVID-19. The chain has TRBV18 and TRBJ2-1, with 10 bases that match TRBD1. The CDR3 nucleotides are TGTGCCAGCTCACCACCAGACAGGGGGCCCTCCAATGAGCAGTTCTTC. The encoded protein is CASSPPDRGPSNEQFF.